This T cell receptor (beta chain) is drawn from a study of shared clonotypes between healthy human individuals. Data came from immunoSEQ multiplex PCR; TCRdb stores just in-frame clones and leaves some out. Altogether over a million clones are present, approximately 96% being singletons, with the ten largest covering approximately 1.1%. The specimen sequenced was naive CD4+ T cells sorted from blood. Regarding subset: CD45RA+ positively selected. This clonotype was obtained from a man younger than 45 in good health.

In DNA form, the CDR3 reads TGTGCCTGGACAGGGGGCGTTGGCTACACCTTC. The encoded protein is CAWTGGVGYTF. The chain uses TRBV30 and TRBJ1-2, with TRBD1 identical over 8 bases. Germline V gene sequence: CDR1 GTSNPN, CDR2 SVGIG (reference sequence). The V and J ends lost 4 bases and 7 bases, in that order; junction bases with no gene match: 2. CDR3 length: 11 amino acids.